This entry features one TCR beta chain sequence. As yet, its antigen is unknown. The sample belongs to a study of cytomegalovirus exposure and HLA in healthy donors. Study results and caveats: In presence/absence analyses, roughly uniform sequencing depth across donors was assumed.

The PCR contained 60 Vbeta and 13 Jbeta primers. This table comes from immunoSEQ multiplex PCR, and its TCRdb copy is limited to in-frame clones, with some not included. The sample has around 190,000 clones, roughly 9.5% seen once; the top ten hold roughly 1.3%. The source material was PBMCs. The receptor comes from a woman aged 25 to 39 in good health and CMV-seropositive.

The CDR3 sequence is CASLAGGNAETQYF. CDR3 nucleotide sequence: TGTGCCAGCTTAGCGGGAGGCAATGCAGAGACCCAGTACTTC. This sequence joins TRBV2 and TRBJ2-5; 10 bases agree with TRBD2. The germline V gene has CDR1 SNHLY and CDR2 FYNNEI. The length of the CDR3 is 14 residues. The J segment lost 4 bases and the V segment lost 8 bases, leaving 7 bases of the junction unmatched.